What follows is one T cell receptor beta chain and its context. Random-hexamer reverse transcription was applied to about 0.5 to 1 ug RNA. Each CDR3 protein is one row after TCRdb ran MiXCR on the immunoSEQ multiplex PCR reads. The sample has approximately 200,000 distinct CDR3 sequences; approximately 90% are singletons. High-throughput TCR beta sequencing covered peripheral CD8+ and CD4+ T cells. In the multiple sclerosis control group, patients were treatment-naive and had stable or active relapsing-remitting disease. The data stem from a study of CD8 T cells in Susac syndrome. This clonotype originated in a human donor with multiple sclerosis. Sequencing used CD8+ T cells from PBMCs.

The CDR3: CSARDLTGGLYEQFF. The CDR3 DNA is TGCAGTGCTAGAGATCTTACGGGAGGGTTATATGAGCAGTTCTTC. J is TRBJ2-1 and V is TRBV20-1, with 8 bases that match TRBD2. Germline V gene sequence: CDR1 DFQATT, CDR2 SNEGSKA (reference sequence). The CDR3 spans 15 residues. V lost 0 bases and J lost 8; bases outside the gene matches: 9.